The entry that follows covers one T cell receptor (beta chain) sequence. Additional DNA sequences in this sample encode the identical CDR3. The data stem from a study of blood T cell repertoires in COVID-19. The germline CDR1 and CDR2 sequences are LNHNV and YYDKDF (reference sequence). The CDR3 sequence is 14 residues long. Trimming removed 0 bases from V and 4 bases from J, with 7 bases in between. The participants were between roughly 18 and 90 years old and came from about two dozen US areas. Participant reports of clinical history set cohort assignment. Cohort 3 recovery required two negative PCRs, clearance, or symptom resolution. Profiled with immunoSEQ multiplex PCR; TCRdb holds only in-frame clones, not every one. The data show 300,000 or so clones, with 75% to 95% seen just once and roughly 1.1% held by the top ten.

The rearrangement uses TRBV15 and TRBJ1-5; unclear D gene. What was sequenced was PBMCs or T cells enriched from blood (not recorded which). The receptor comes from a woman in her twenties or thirties who had recovered from COVID-19. CDR3 sequence: CATSRDRGNQPQHF. Here the CDR3 DNA reads TGTGCCACCAGCAGAGACAGAGGAAATCAGCCCCAGCATTTT.